The rows below give T cell receptor beta chains drawn from one sample of a study of monozygotic twins with inflammatory bowel disease. TCRdb re-called the 5' RACE reads and gives one entry per CDR3 protein, without DNA. This sample's clone table lists approximately 150,000 distinct CDR3 sequences. The sample was blood. Every receptor here comes from a human donor with ulcerative colitis or Crohn's disease, or a healthy co-twin of an affected twin (not recorded which). Each CDR3 is given with its conserved first and last residue.

>TRBV20-1|TRBJ2-3
CSASQGTATDTQYF
>TRBV6-5|TRBJ2-1
CASSYSRMASYNEQFF
>TRBV6-5|TRBJ1-4
CASSYSGQGGFATNEKLFF
>TRBV6-2/TRBV6-3|TRBJ1-2
CASSRTDYGYTF
>TRBV7-2|TRBJ1-1
CASSLRWNTEAFF
>TRBV10-3|TRBJ1-2
CAIRLQGADGYTF
>TRBV25-1|TRBJ2-5
CASSDLKRGQETQYF
>TRBV7-9|TRBJ2-1
CASSLGGGAWNEQFF
>TRBV12-3/TRBV12-4|TRBJ1-1
CATRGGGTEAFF
>TRBV20-1|TRBJ2-5
CSARSAPEETQYF
>TRBV20-1|TRBJ1-2
CSALRRDMGHGYTF
>TRBV6-5|TRBJ2-1
CASSSQSGAGQFF
>TRBV20-1|TRBJ2-1
CSARGGEYNEQFF
>TRBV5-1|TRBJ2-1
CASSLPSGDEQFF
>TRBV20-1|TRBJ2-2
CSARDRLAGELFF
>TRBV7-2|TRBJ2-7
CASSLLQGAGRFYEQYF
>TRBV7-2|TRBJ2-5
CASSSTWSSETQYF
>TRBV28|TRBJ2-5
CASSIGQSETQYF
>TRBV12-5|TRBJ1-1
CASGEWPENTEAFF
>TRBV4-3|TRBJ2-3
CASSPLSPGLVDTQYF
>TRBV6-5|TRBJ2-3
CASSYSRDRASTDTQYF
>TRBV19|TRBJ2-6
CASTGTSKANVLTF
>TRBV5-1|TRBJ2-2
CASSLAGVAEGNTGELFF
>TRBV19|TRBJ2-3
CASRQFLSGNPDTQYF
>TRBV12-3/TRBV12-4|TRBJ1-1
CASRDGQMNTEAFF
>TRBV28|TRBJ1-1
CASSPTGFEAFF
>TRBV25-1|TRBJ2-2
CASSVSEGNTGELFF
>TRBV15|TRBJ1-6
CATSRGLNNSPLHF
>TRBV28|TRBJ1-1
CASSWWSGAEAFF
>TRBV5-1|TRBJ2-6
CASSSGTLGANVLTF
>TRBV5-1|TRBJ1-4
CASSLFAQQANEKLFF
>TRBV6-4|TRBJ2-6
CASSTGQSISGANVLTF
>TRBV5-5|TRBJ1-2
CASSLIGGRYGYTF
>TRBV29-1|TRBJ1-4
CSVVAAATNEKLFF
>TRBV5-6|TRBJ1-6
CASSLGRGNSPLHF
>TRBV5-1|TRBJ2-7
CASSLDSVNRDEQYF
>TRBV27|TRBJ2-1
CASVELAGGISYNEQFF
>TRBV7-2|TRBJ2-5
CASSTGAKETQYF
>TRBV20-1|TRBJ2-7
CSASEAGGYEQYF
>TRBV25-1|TRBJ2-1
CASSDPRKDFFGNEQFF
>TRBV11-2|TRBJ1-1
CASSLEQVAGRGTEAFF
>TRBV20-1|TRBJ2-7
CSARGSGRVEYEQYF
>TRBV5-1|TRBJ2-1
CASSLDGGSPNEQFF
>TRBV28|TRBJ1-3
CASIVYGSGNTIYF
>TRBV5-6|TRBJ1-2
CASSLVGQGYYGYTF
>TRBV5-4|TRBJ1-6
CASSLDHSPLHF
>TRBV19|TRBJ1-2
CASRFGGTGYTF
>TRBV28|TRBJ2-3
CASSPLVGVVKDTQYF